The clone carrying this T cell receptor beta chain was counted ten times or more. The V and J ends lost 6 bases and 5 bases, in that order; junction bases with no gene match: 3. There are 13 residues in the CDR3. TCRdb processed the reads anew with MiXCR; each CDR3 protein has one entry. Seen here are a few hundred thousand distinct CDR3 sequences, over 7.5% observed once, and the top ten hold about 3.9%. This entry is derived from a study of T cell repertoires in cytomegalovirus infection. The sample taken for sequencing was PBMCs. This clonotype was obtained from a human donor in good health (CMV status not recorded). Some clones in this sample may be carry-over from other donors' samples. The chain links TRBV12-3 or TRBV12-4 to TRBJ1-2; 10 bases agree with TRBD1. CDR3 sequence reads: CASSPDRGYGYTF. The CDR3, as DNA: TGTGCCAGCAGCCCGGACAGGGGGTATGGCTACACCTTC.